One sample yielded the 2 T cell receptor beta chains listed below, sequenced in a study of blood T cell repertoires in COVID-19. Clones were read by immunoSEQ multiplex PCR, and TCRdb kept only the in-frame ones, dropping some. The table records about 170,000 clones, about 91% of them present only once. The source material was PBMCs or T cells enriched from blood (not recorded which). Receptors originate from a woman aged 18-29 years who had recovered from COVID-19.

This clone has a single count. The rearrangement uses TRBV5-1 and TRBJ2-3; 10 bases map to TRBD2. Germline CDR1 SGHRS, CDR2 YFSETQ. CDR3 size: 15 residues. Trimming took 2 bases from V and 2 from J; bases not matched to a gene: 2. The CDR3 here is CASSLTSGDTDTQYF. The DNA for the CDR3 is TGCGCCAGCAGCTTAACTAGCGGGGACACAGATACGCAGTATTTT.

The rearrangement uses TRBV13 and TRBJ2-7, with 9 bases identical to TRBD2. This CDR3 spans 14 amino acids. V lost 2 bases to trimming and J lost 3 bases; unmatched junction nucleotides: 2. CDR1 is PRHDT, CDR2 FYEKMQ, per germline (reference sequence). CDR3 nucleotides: TGTGCCAGCAGCTTAAGCGGGAGGCGCTACGAGCAGTACTTC. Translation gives CASSLSGRRYEQYF.